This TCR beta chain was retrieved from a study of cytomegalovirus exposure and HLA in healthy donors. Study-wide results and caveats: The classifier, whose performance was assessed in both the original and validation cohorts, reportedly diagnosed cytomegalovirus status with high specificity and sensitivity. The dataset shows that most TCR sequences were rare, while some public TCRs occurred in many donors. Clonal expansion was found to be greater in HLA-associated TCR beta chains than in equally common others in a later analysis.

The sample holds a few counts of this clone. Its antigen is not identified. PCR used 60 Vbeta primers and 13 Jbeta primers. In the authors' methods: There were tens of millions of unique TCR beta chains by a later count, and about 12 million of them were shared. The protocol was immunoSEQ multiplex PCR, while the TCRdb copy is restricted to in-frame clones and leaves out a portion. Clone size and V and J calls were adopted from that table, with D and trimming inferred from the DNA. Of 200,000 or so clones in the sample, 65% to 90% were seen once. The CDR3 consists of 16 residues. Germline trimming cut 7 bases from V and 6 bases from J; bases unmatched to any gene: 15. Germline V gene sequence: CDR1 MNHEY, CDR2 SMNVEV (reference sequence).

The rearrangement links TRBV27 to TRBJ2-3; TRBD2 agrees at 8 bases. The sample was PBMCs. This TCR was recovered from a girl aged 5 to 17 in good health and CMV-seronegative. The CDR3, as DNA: TGTGCCAGCAAAGTTAGGGCGGGGGGCCTGCGGGATACGCAGTATTTT. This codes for CASKVRAGGLRDTQYF.